These T cell receptor beta chains were read from a single sample in a study of beta chain features in type 1 diabetes. Produced via immunoSEQ multiplex PCR; TCRdb's table is partial and in-frame only. This table holds around 130,000 clones, roughly 10% found once. Specimen: central memory CD4+ T cells from blood. All receptors come from a man aged 25-40 years with type 1 diabetes. The CDR3 runs from the conserved cysteine through the conserved F or W. The D gene is left open where the match is weak. Rows give clone size only sometimes, using once, few, many, or a class for an expanded clone.

size: .; length: 15; J: TRBJ1-5; V: TRBV23-1; D: .; CDR3: CASSQGGGEGQPQHF; DNA: TGCGCCAGCAGTCAAGGGGGGGGCGAGGGACAGCCCCAGCATTTT
size: .; length: 15; J: TRBJ2-2; V: TRBV7-9; D: TRBD1; CDR3: CASSIWTGFTGELFF; DNA: TGTGCCAGCAGCATATGGACAGGGTTCACCGGGGAGCTGTTTTTT
size: .; length: 15; J: TRBJ2-7; V: TRBV19; D: TRBD1; CDR3: CASSLAGQGVYEQYF; DNA: TGTGCCAGTAGCCTCGCCGGACAGGGCGTTTACGAGCAGTACTTC
size: few; length: 14; J: TRBJ1-6; V: TRBV28; D: .; CDR3: CASSEGSYNSPLHF; DNA: TGTGCCAGCAGTGAGGGCTCCTATAATTCACCCCTCCACTTT
size: .; length: 15; J: TRBJ2-3; V: TRBV28; D: TRBD1; CDR3: CASSLSGRGTDTQYF; DNA: TGTGCCAGCAGTTTATCCGGCAGGGGGACAGATACGCAGTATTTT
size: .; length: 13; J: TRBJ2-3; V: TRBV18; D: TRBD1; CDR3: CASSPGQEDTQYF; DNA: TGTGCCAGCTCACCAGGACAGGAAGATACGCAGTATTTT
size: few; length: 15; J: TRBJ2-7; V: TRBV2; D: TRBD2; CDR3: CASSEDISGGYEQYF; DNA: TGTGCCAGCAGTGAAGATATTAGCGGGGGTTACGAGCAGTACTTC
size: few; length: 13; J: TRBJ2-5; V: TRBV19; D: .; CDR3: CASSPRTAETQYF; DNA: TGTGCCAGTAGTCCCCGGACAGCAGAGACCCAGTACTTC
size: .; length: 11; J: TRBJ1-1; V: TRBV6-4; D: .; CDR3: CASSVDFEAFF; DNA: TGTGCCAGCTCGGTCGACTTTGAAGCTTTCTTT
size: .; length: 14; J: TRBJ2-7; V: TRBV5-5; D: .; CDR3: CASSLAGTSYEQYF; DNA: TGTGCCAGCAGCTTGGCCGGGACTTCGTACGAGCAGTACTTC
size: few; length: 15; J: TRBJ2-1; V: TRBV29-1; D: TRBD2; CDR3: CNSIGREWPNNEQFF; DNA: TGCAACTCGATAGGGAGGGAATGGCCTAACAATGAGCAGTTCTTC
size: few; length: 13; J: TRBJ2-1; V: TRBV7-7; D: .; CDR3: CASSLDLADEQFF; DNA: TGTGCTAGCAGCCTGGACTTAGCAGATGAACAGTTCTTC
size: .; length: 15; J: TRBJ2-5; V: TRBV28; D: .; CDR3: CASSLGGGSRETQYF; DNA: TGTGCCAGCAGTTTAGGGGGCGGTAGCAGGGAGACCCAGTACTTC
size: .; length: 15; J: TRBJ2-7; V: TRBV9; D: TRBD1; CDR3: CASSVGPGQGYEQYF; DNA: TGTGCCAGCAGCGTAGGACCCGGACAGGGTTACGAGCAGTACTTC
size: .; length: 14; J: TRBJ2-1; V: TRBV9; D: .; CDR3: CASSAGTGYNEQFF; DNA: TGTGCCAGCAGCGCCGGGACTGGCTACAATGAGCAGTTCTTC
size: .; length: 13; J: TRBJ1-5; V: TRBV7-9; D: .; CDR3: CASTSTGNQPQHF; DNA: TGTGCCAGCACCTCCACAGGAAATCAGCCCCAGCATTTT
size: few; length: 15; J: TRBJ2-5; V: TRBV5-4; D: .; CDR3: CASSLAKAAGETQYF; DNA: TGTGCCAGCAGCTTGGCCAAGGCTGCGGGAGAGACCCAGTACTTC
size: .; length: 12; J: TRBJ2-5; V: TRBV29-1; D: TRBD1; CDR3: CSVTGEGKTQYF; DNA: TGCAGCGTGACAGGGGAAGGGAAGACCCAGTACTTC
size: few; length: 15; J: TRBJ2-6; V: TRBV6-5; D: .; CDR3: CASKYLGSGANVLTF; DNA: TGTGCCAGCAAATACCTCGGTTCTGGGGCCAACGTCCTGACTTTC
size: few; length: 16; J: TRBJ2-1; V: TRBV4-1; D: TRBD2; CDR3: CASSQTTSGGADEQFF; DNA: TGCGCCAGCAGCCAGACGACTAGCGGGGGGGCCGATGAGCAGTTCTTC
size: few; length: 14; J: TRBJ2-3; V: TRBV7-9; D: .; CDR3: CASSLISVTDTQYF; DNA: TGTGCCAGCAGCTTAATTAGCGTGACAGATACGCAGTATTTT
size: .; length: 14; J: TRBJ2-3; V: TRBV5-1; D: .; CDR3: CASRAGPSTDTQYF; DNA: TGCGCCAGCCGGGCGGGGCCAAGCACAGATACGCAGTATTTT
size: many; length: 12; J: TRBJ2-3; V: TRBV5-1; D: TRBD1; CDR3: CASSFAGTGVYF; DNA: TGCGCCAGCAGCTTTGCCGGGACAGGGGTCTATTTT
size: .; length: 14; J: TRBJ2-1; V: TRBV11-2; D: .; CDR3: CASSPAWGQYEQFF; DNA: TGTGCCAGCAGCCCGGCATGGGGGCAATATGAGCAGTTCTTC
size: .; length: 15; J: TRBJ1-1; V: TRBV7-8; D: TRBD1; CDR3: CASSATGAGGAEAFF; DNA: TGTGCCAGCAGCGCCACAGGGGCCGGGGGCGCTGAAGCTTTCTTT
size: .; length: 14; J: TRBJ2-5; V: TRBV28; D: .; CDR3: CASSRFGAQETQYF; DNA: TGTGCCAGCAGTCGTTTTGGGGCTCAAGAGACCCAGTACTTC
size: .; length: 17; J: TRBJ2-3; V: TRBV28; D: TRBD1; CDR3: CASPPWAGQGLADTQYF; DNA: TGTGCCAGCCCTCCATGGGCGGGACAGGGTTTGGCAGATACGCAGTATTTT
size: few; length: 14; J: TRBJ2-5; V: TRBV7-8; D: .; CDR3: CASSLGGDQETQYF; DNA: TGTGCCAGCAGCTTAGGGGGGGACCAAGAGACCCAGTACTTC
size: .; length: 16; J: TRBJ2-5; V: TRBV7-7; D: TRBD2; CDR3: CASSPGTSGGAETQYF; DNA: TGTGCTAGCAGCCCTGGGACTAGCGGGGGGGCAGAGACCCAGTACTTC
size: few; length: 16; J: TRBJ2-7; V: TRBV7-2; D: .; CDR3: CASSLVGSQVPYEQYF; DNA: TGTGCCAGCAGCTTAGTGGGTTCACAGGTACCCTACGAGCAGTACTTC
size: few; length: 14; J: TRBJ2-7; V: TRBV11-3; D: TRBD1; CDR3: CASSSGGRGHEQYF; DNA: TGTGCCAGCAGCTCTGGGGGCAGGGGGCACGAGCAGTACTTC
size: .; length: 14; J: TRBJ1-2; V: TRBV9; D: TRBD1; CDR3: CASSVEDRGYGYTF; DNA: TGTGCCAGCAGCGTAGAAGACAGGGGTTATGGCTACACCTTC
size: .; length: 13; J: TRBJ2-3; V: TRBV7-3; D: .; CDR3: CASSWGRTDTQYF; DNA: TGTGCCAGCAGCTGGGGCCGAACAGATACGCAGTATTTT
size: few; length: 16; J: TRBJ1-4; V: TRBV29-1; D: TRBD1; CDR3: CSVSGLGGTGIEKLFF; DNA: TGCAGCGTATCCGGATTAGGCGGGACAGGGATCGAAAAACTGTTTTTT
size: few; length: 15; J: TRBJ1-1; V: TRBV14; D: TRBD1; CDR3: CASSQELTGATEAFF; DNA: TGTGCCAGCAGCCAAGAGTTGACAGGGGCCACTGAAGCTTTCTTT
size: .; length: 15; J: TRBJ2-3; V: TRBV5-1; D: .; CDR3: CASSLQGMRTDTQYF; DNA: TGCGCCAGCAGCTTACAGGGAATGAGGACAGATACGCAGTATTTT
size: .; length: 13; J: TRBJ1-2; V: TRBV4-1; D: TRBD1; CDR3: CASSQDRDRLFTF; DNA: TGCGCCAGCAGCCAAGATCGGGACAGATTATTTACCTTC
size: few; length: 15; J: TRBJ2-7; V: TRBV7-3; D: TRBD1; CDR3: CASSLSLDRGAEQYF; DNA: TGTGCCAGCAGCTTAAGTTTGGACAGGGGGGCCGAGCAGTACTTC
size: few; length: 11; J: TRBJ2-7; V: TRBV29-1; D: .; CDR3: CSVENVYEQYF; DNA: TGCAGCGTTGAAAACGTGTACGAGCAGTACTTC
size: .; length: 15; J: TRBJ2-2; V: TRBV9; D: .; CDR3: CASSFSSSGTGELFF; DNA: TGTGCCAGCAGCTTCAGTAGTTCGGGGACCGGGGAGCTGTTTTTT
size: few; length: 14; J: TRBJ2-5; V: TRBV19; D: TRBD1; CDR3: CASSTTGGQETQYF; DNA: TGTGCCAGTAGTACGACAGGGGGCCAGGAGACCCAGTACTTC
size: few; length: 16; J: TRBJ1-1; V: TRBV5-1; D: TRBD1; CDR3: CASSGTGAGGNTEAFF; DNA: TGCGCCAGCAGCGGTACAGGGGCCGGAGGAAACACTGAAGCTTTCTTT
size: few; length: 15; J: TRBJ1-4; V: TRBV28; D: TRBD1; CDR3: CASSTPTGVKEKLFF; DNA: TGTGCCAGCAGTACCCCGACAGGGGTTAAAGAAAAACTGTTTTTT
size: few; length: 14; J: TRBJ2-4; V: TRBV9; D: .; CDR3: CASSAQTGMDIQYF; DNA: TGTGCCAGCAGCGCTCAGACCGGGATGGACATTCAGTACTTC
size: .; length: 15; J: TRBJ2-1; V: TRBV7-9; D: .; CDR3: CASSLARFGVNEQFF; DNA: TGTGCCAGCAGCTTAGCGCGATTCGGGGTAAATGAGCAGTTCTTC
size: few; length: 15; J: TRBJ2-3; V: TRBV5-4; D: TRBD1; CDR3: CASSLGQGRGDTQYF; DNA: TGTGCCAGCAGCTTGGGACAGGGGAGAGGAGATACGCAGTATTTT
size: .; length: 12; J: TRBJ1-4; V: TRBV10-3; D: .; CDR3: CAISDRNEKLFF; DNA: TGTGCCATCAGTGACAGGAATGAAAAACTGTTTTTT
size: few; length: 14; J: TRBJ2-2; V: TRBV6-5; D: TRBD2; CDR3: CASGAQGGAGELFF; DNA: TGTGCCAGTGGCGCCCAGGGAGGGGCCGGGGAGCTGTTTTTT
size: few; length: 16; J: TRBJ2-5; V: TRBV9; D: TRBD2; CDR3: CASSVAGSGGRETQYF; DNA: TGTGCCAGCAGCGTAGCAGGTAGCGGGGGACGGGAGACCCAGTACTTC
size: many; length: 13; J: TRBJ2-2; V: TRBV7-9; D: .; CDR3: CASTIQGSGELFF; DNA: TGTGCCAGCACGATTCAGGGTTCCGGGGAGCTGTTTTTT
size: .; length: 14; J: TRBJ2-7; V: TRBV6-4; D: TRBD2; CDR3: CASSPTSGSYEQYF; DNA: TGTGCCAGCAGTCCGACTAGCGGGAGCTACGAGCAGTACTTC
size: .; length: 11; J: TRBJ1-4; V: TRBV11-2; D: .; CDR3: CASSLLMSLFF; DNA: TGTGCCAGCAGCTTGCTTATGAGTCTGTTTTTT
size: once; length: 13; J: TRBJ1-1; V: TRBV7-3; D: .; CDR3: CASSLSMNTEAFF; DNA: TGTGCCAGCAGCTTGTCCATGAACACTGAAGCTTTCTTT
size: .; length: 13; J: TRBJ2-7; V: TRBV27; D: .; CDR3: CASSFAGSYEQYF; DNA: TGTGCCAGCAGTTTTGCCGGGTCATACGAGCAGTACTTC
size: .; length: 14; J: TRBJ2-2; V: TRBV29-1; D: TRBD1; CDR3: CSVGRDRDSGELFF; DNA: TGCAGCGTTGGAAGGGACAGGGATTCGGGGGAGCTGTTTTTT
size: .; length: 15; J: TRBJ2-7; V: TRBV6-6; D: TRBD1; CDR3: CASSYRTGGFYEQYF; DNA: TGTGCCAGCAGTTACCGGACAGGGGGCTTCTACGAGCAGTACTTC
size: .; length: 13; J: TRBJ1-1; V: TRBV9; D: .; CDR3: CASSVGPNTEAFF; DNA: TGTGCCAGCAGCGTAGGGCCGAACACTGAAGCTTTCTTT
size: many; length: 15; J: TRBJ1-2; V: TRBV7-2; D: TRBD1; CDR3: CASSGRDRQGYGYTF; DNA: TGTGCCAGCAGCGGTCGGGACAGGCAGGGATATGGCTACACCTTC